These 17 T cell receptor beta chains were all obtained from the same sample, sequenced in a study of CD8 T cells in ankylosing spondylitis. Each CDR3 protein is one row after TCRdb ran MiXCR on the 5' RACE reads. The sample consists of under 250,000 distinct CDR3 sequences, over 9.5% of them appearing once. Sample: blood, either unsorted or a sorted T cell fraction (not recorded which). The receptor source for this set is a male donor with ankylosing spondylitis or in good health (not recorded which).

There are a few counts of this clonotype. The V call is TRBV30, the J call TRBJ2-3, with D unresolved. The CDR3 spans 15 residues. CDR1 is GTSNPN and CDR2 is SVGIG in the germline V gene (reference sequence). Trimming cost V 1 base and J 0 bases, with 11 bases left between them. The CDR3 DNA is TGTGCCTGGAGTGGGAGCTTGGCTAGCACAGATACGCAGTATTTT. This translates into CAWSGSLASTDTQYF.

This clonotype was picked up many times. The rearrangement joins TRBV12-3 or TRBV12-4 to TRBJ2-7, with a tentative D call TRBD1 (5 bases). The CDR3 runs to 13 residues. Trimming took off 5 bases at V and 0 bases at J, with 8 bases between the two ends. CDR3 sequence: CASSRQFSYEQYF. The CDR3 region has the DNA TGTGCCAGCAGTCGACAGTTCTCCTACGAGCAGTACTTC.

This clonotype was observed many times. The gene calls are TRBV21-1 and TRBJ2-5; the table names TRBD2, a call not compared with the DNA. TRBV21-1 is a recognized pseudogene. This CDR3 is built from 13 residues. In DNA form, the CDR3 reads TGTGCCAGCACGGGGAGTCGGCGAGAGACCCAGTACTTC. This gives the protein CASTGSRRETQYF.

V is TRBV5-1 and J is TRBJ2-1; 7 bases are a match to TRBD2. Losses at the gene ends were 6 bases for V and 9 bases for J; bases not matched to a gene: 12. The germline CDR1 and CDR2 sequences are SGHRS and YFSETQ. The CDR3 is 14 amino acids. In DNA form, the CDR3 reads TGCGCCAGCATTAGCGGAGAAGGGGAGGGTGAGCAGTTCTTC. Translated: CASISGEGEGEQFF.

There are many counts of this clonotype. The chain uses TRBV3-1 and TRBJ2-1, with no clear D. The CDR3 runs to 17 residues. V was cut by 3 bases and J by 7 bases, with 22 bases left in between. Germline lookup yields CDR1 LGHDT and CDR2 YNNKEL (reference sequence). The CDR3 spells CASSHLQTRSEGNEQFF. CDR3 nucleotides: TGTGCCAGCAGCCATCTACAGACGCGGAGCGAAGGAAATGAGCAGTTCTTC.

The CDR3 region has the DNA TGCGCCAGCAGCTTGGAAGGGAGTCACTACGAGCAGTACTTC. It is translated as CASSLEGSHYEQYF. The V and J genes are TRBV5-1 and TRBJ2-7, with D tentatively TRBD2 (5 bases). Trimming cost V 0 bases and J 3 bases, with 10 bases left between them. This CDR3 has 14 amino acids. Germline V gene lookup returns CDR1 SGHRS and CDR2 YFSETQ.

The sample holds many counts of this clonotype. The chain uses TRBV12-3 or TRBV12-4 and TRBJ1-3, with unresolved D. The CDR3 sequence is 14 residues long. Trimming took 5 bases from V and 0 from J, leaving 8 bases between them. In DNA form, the CDR3 reads TGTGCCAGCAGTCGAGACGGCTCTGGAAACACCATATATTTT. Translation: CASSRDGSGNTIYF.

This clonotype was picked up many times. The chain links TRBV20-1 to TRBJ2-3; D ambiguous. The CDR3 has 13 amino acids. CDR1 DFQATT and CDR2 SNEGSKA come from the germline V gene (reference sequence). V was pared by 0 bases and J by 0 bases, with 4 bases between. The CDR3 nucleotides read TGCAGTGCTAGAGAGGGCAGCACAGATACGCAGTATTTT. Residues: CSAREGSTDTQYF.

Ten or more counts support this clonotype. The chain links TRBV4-1 to TRBJ2-1; tentative D call: TRBD1 (7 bases). CDR3 length equals 16 residues. Trimming left V 4 bases short and J 7 bases short, with 20 bases between. Germline V gives CDR1 MGHRA, CDR2 YSYEKL. Here the CDR3 DNA reads TGCGCCAGCAGCCCCTACCTAACGACAGGGAGGAATGAGCAGTTCTTC. Translation: CASSPYLTTGRNEQFF.

The table lists this clonotype with many counts. This chain uses TRBV10-3 with TRBJ2-5; D is uncertain. V lost 4 bases to trimming and J lost 5 bases, with 8 bases between them. CDR1 is ENHRY, CDR2 SYGVKD, per germline. CDR3 length: 12 amino acids. Written as DNA, the CDR3 is TGTGCCATCAGTGGTGGGAAGGAGACCCAGTACTTC. Protein sequence: CAISGGKETQYF.

V is TRBV7-9 and J is TRBJ2-1; no clear D. V shed 5 bases and J shed 8 bases, with 19 bases lying between them. The germline V gene encodes CDR1 SEHNR and CDR2 FQNEAQ (reference sequence). This CDR3 spans 15 amino acids. CDR3 amino acids: CASSVDPVILDEQFF. Written as DNA, the CDR3 is TGTGCCAGCAGCGTTGACCCTGTTATCCTAGATGAGCAGTTCTTC.

This clonotype was recorded many times. The J gene is TRBJ1-1, the V gene TRBV5-1; the D gene is possibly TRBD1 (5 bases). Trimming shortened V by 0 bases and J by 11 bases, and 14 bases separated the two germline ends. The CDR3 spans 13 residues. Germline V gives CDR1 SGHRS, CDR2 YFSETQ. The CDR3 spells CASSLGDSPVAFF. The DNA for the CDR3 is TGCGCCAGCAGCTTGGGTGACAGCCCCGTGGCTTTCTTT.

This clonotype has only a few counts. This chain joins TRBV12-3 or TRBV12-4 and TRBJ2-1; no clear D gene. This CDR3 is built from 12 residues. Trimming left V 3 bases short and J 6 bases short, with 6 bases between. CDR3 sequence reads: CASSFSVNEQFF. The CDR3 region has the DNA TGTGCCAGCAGTTTCTCGGTCAATGAGCAGTTCTTC.

This clonotype was observed at least ten times. The J gene is TRBJ2-2, the V gene TRBV25-1; D gene uncertain. V was pared by 3 bases and J by 2 bases, with 4 bases between. This CDR3 has 13 amino acids. CDR1 and CDR2 (germline): MGHDK, SYGVNS. The CDR3 DNA reads TGTGCCAGCAGTGACACTAACACCGGGGAGCTGTTTTTT. This sequence encodes CASSDTNTGELFF.

In its sample, this clonotype was seen many times. The chain is built from TRBV30 and TRBJ2-1, with 7 nucleotides matching TRBD2. CDR1 GTSNPN and CDR2 SVGIG come from the germline V gene (reference sequence). With 4 bases clipped from V and 5 bases from J, the junction kept 11 bases outside the gene matches. The CDR3 spans 15 residues. CDR3 in DNA: TGTGCCTGGAAAGTACGGGGGGTTGGCCACAATGAGCAGTTCTTC. Protein: CAWKVRGVGHNEQFF. Full variable domain (remainder filled in from reference TRBV30 and TRBJ2-1): SQTIHQWPATLVQPVGSPLSLECTVEGTSNPNLYWYRQAAGRGLQLLFYSVGIGQISSEVPQNLSASRPQDRQFILSSKKLLLSDSGFYLCAWKVRGVGHNEQFFGPGTRLTVL.

This clonotype was seen at least ten times. This chain connects TRBV20-1 to TRBJ1-2; no clear D gene. V gave up 4 bases and J gave up 0 bases, with 15 bases separating them. Per germline, CDR1 DFQATT and CDR2 SNEGSKA (reference sequence). This CDR3 has 15 amino acids. CDR3 amino acids: CSAISALSANYGYTF. The CDR3 DNA reads as TGCAGTGCTATCTCCGCCTTATCCGCTAACTATGGCTACACCTTC.

The chain has TRBV20-1 and TRBJ1-5; the match to TRBD1 covers 10 bases. In germline, CDR1 is DFQATT, CDR2 SNEGSKA (reference sequence). Unmatched junction bases numbered 2, after V lost 0 bases and J lost 6 bases. The CDR3 covers 14 residues. The CDR3 region has the DNA TGCAGTGCTAGAGAGACAGGGGGCGGTCAGCCCCAGCATTTT. This encodes CSARETGGGQPQHF.